This T cell receptor beta chain stems from a study of T cell responses to AZD1222 COVID-19 vaccine. Regarding this clone: Its antigen is as yet unknown.

Repertoires were generated with immunoSEQ multiplex PCR, while TCRdb's copy carries only in-frame clones and drops some. The table has about 150,000 clones, about nine tenths seen once. V was pared by 7 bases and J by 3 bases, with 15 bases between. Germline assignment: CDR1 SQVTM and CDR2 ANQGSEA. This CDR3 contains 13 residues. Overall study results and limits: The study sampled repertoires only after the peak T cell response. Donors were chiefly white British, with a greater number of females, and clonal diversity was perhaps underestimated.

Pooled in the analysis were second doses at about 4 or about 12 weeks. This receptor was identified in an adult who received the AZD1222 COVID-19 vaccine. The chain combines TRBV29-1 with TRBJ1-1, with a tentative D call TRBD1 (5 bases). Specimen: peripheral blood, collected 28 days after the second AZD1222 dose. The CDR3 sequence is CSAEKGMDTEAFF. Written as DNA, the CDR3 is TGCAGCGCCGAAAAGGGGATGGACACTGAAGCTTTCTTT. Combining the CDR3 with reference TRBV29-1 and TRBJ1-1 gives the whole variable domain SAVISQKPSRDICQRGTSLTIQCQVDSQVTMMFWYRQQPGQSLTLIATANQGSEATYESGFVIDKFPISRPNLTFSTLTVSNMSPEDSSIYLCSAEKGMDTEAFFGQGTRLTVV.